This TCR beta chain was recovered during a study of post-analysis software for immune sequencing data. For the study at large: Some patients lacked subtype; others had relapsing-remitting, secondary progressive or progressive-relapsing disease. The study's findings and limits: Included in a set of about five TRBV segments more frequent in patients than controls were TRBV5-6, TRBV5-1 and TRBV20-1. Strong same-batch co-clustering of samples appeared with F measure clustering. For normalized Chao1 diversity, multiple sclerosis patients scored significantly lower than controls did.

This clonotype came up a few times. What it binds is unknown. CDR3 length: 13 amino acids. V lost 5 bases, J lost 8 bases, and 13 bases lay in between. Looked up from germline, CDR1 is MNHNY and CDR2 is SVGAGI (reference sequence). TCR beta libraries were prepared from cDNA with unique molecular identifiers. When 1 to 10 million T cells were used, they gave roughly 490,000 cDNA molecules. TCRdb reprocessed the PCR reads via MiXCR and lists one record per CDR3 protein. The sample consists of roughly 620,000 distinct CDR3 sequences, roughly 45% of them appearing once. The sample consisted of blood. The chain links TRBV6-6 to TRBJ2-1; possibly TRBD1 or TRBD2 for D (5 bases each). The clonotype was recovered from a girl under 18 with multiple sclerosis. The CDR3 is CASSLPGLDEQFF. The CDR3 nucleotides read TGTGCCAGCAGTCTGCCGGGGCTGGATGAGCAGTTCTTC.